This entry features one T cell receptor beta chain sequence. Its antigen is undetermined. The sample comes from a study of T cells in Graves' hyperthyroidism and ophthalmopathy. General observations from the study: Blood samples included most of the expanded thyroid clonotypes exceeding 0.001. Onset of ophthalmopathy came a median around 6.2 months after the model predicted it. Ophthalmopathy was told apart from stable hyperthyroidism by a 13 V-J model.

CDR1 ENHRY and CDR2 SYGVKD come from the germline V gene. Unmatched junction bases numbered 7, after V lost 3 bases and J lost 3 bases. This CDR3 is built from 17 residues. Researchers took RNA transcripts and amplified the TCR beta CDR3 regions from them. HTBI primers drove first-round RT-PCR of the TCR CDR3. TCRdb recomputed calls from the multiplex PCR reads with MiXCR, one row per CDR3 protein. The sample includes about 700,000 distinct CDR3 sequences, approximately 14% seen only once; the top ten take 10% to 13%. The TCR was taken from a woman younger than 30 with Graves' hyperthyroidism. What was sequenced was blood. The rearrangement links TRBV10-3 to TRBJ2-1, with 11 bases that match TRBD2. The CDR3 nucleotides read TGTGCCATCAGTGAAAGGCTAGCGGGAGGCCTCTACAATGAGCAGTTCTTC. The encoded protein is CAISERLAGGLYNEQFF.